These 12 T cell receptor beta chains originate from one sample sequenced in a study of PD-L1 blockade in urothelial cancer. Time point noted: pretreatment peripheral blood. Generated by immunoSEQ multiplex PCR, the TCRdb table keeps only in-frame clones and is missing some. This sample has about 52,000 clones, with about four fifths found just once. The source material was PBMCs, sampled around atezolizumab (anti-PD-L1) treatment. Receptors originate from a man aged 50 to 59 with urothelial cancer.

This chain links TRBV4-1 with TRBJ2-7, with TRBD2 identical over 11 bases. The CDR3 has 17 amino acids. J was trimmed by 1 base and V by 1 base; bases with no gene match: 6. Germline lookup yields CDR1 MGHRA and CDR2 YSYEKL. The CDR3 is CASSQGILAGGSYEQYF. CDR3 DNA sequence: TGCGCCAGCAGCCAAGGGATATTAGCGGGAGGGTCCTACGAGCAGTACTTC.

The chain links TRBV5-5 to TRBJ1-5; 7 bases are shared with TRBD1. V shed 4 bases and J 3 bases; nucleotides not matched to a gene: 4. Germline V gene data show CDR1 as SGHKS and CDR2 as YYEKEE (reference sequence). The CDR3 consists of 14 residues. The CDR3 is CASSPDRYNQPQHF. In DNA, the CDR3 is TGTGCCAGCAGCCCGGACAGGTACAATCAGCCCCAGCATTTT.

The V gene is TRBV19, the J gene TRBJ2-7; 9 bases agree with TRBD1. J lost 2 bases, V lost 6 bases, and 8 bases had no gene match. Germline loops: CDR1 LNHDA, CDR2 SQIVND (reference sequence). This CDR3 is 15 amino acids long. CDR3 sequence reads: CASRQTGGGTYEQYF. The CDR3 bases are TGTGCCAGTAGACAGACAGGGGGGGGAACCTACGAGCAGTACTTC.

The chain joins TRBV15 to TRBJ2-1; D perhaps matches TRBD2 (6 bases). This CDR3 has 13 residues. V was cut by 3 bases and J by 4 bases, with 7 bases left in between. The V gene's germline CDR1 is LNHNV and CDR2 YYDKDF (reference sequence). For the CDR3, the DNA is TGTGCCACCAGCAGGGGAGGATACAATGAGCAGTTCTTC. It specifies CATSRGGYNEQFF.

The DNA of the CDR3 is TGTGCCAGCAGCGAACCAAGTATCCGGGGTCAAGAGACCCAGTACTTC. Translated, it gives CASSEPSIRGQETQYF. The chain has TRBV14 and TRBJ2-5, with D possibly matching TRBD2 (5 bases). Between the trimmed V and J ends, which lost 5 bases and 2 bases, there was a span of 18 bases. In germline, CDR1 is SGHDN, CDR2 FVKESK. This CDR3 has 16 residues.

The chain joins TRBV28 to TRBJ2-3; 8 bases line up with TRBD2. The V and J ends lost 2 bases and 0 bases, in that order; junction bases with no gene match: 4. This CDR3 comprises 16 residues. In germline, CDR1 is MDHEN, CDR2 SYDVKM. CDR3 coding DNA: TGTGCCAGCAGTTTACTTAAGCGGGAGAGCACAGATACGCAGTATTTT. This sequence encodes CASSLLKRESTDTQYF.

This chain uses TRBV7-2 with TRBJ2-6; D unclear. Trimming cost V 2 bases and J 0 bases, with 5 bases left between them. The CDR3 runs 15 residues. Germline assignment: CDR1 SGHTA and CDR2 FQGNSA. The CDR3 DNA reads TGTGCCAGCAGCTTACGCGTCTCTGGGGCCAACGTCCTGACTTTC. Translation: CASSLRVSGANVLTF.

This chain connects TRBV28 to TRBJ1-2, with a possible D match to TRBD1 (6 bases). Germline loops: CDR1 MDHEN, CDR2 SYDVKM. Deletions cut 7 bases from V and 4 bases from J, with 10 bases between. The CDR3 spans 12 residues. CDR3 protein: CASKNRVYGYTF. CDR3 DNA sequence: TGTGCCAGCAAGAACAGGGTCTATGGCTACACCTTC.

The V gene is TRBV11-2, the J gene TRBJ2-2; the D is unclear. CDR3 size: 17 residues. The ends were cut back, 4 bases at V and 2 bases at J, with 17 bases in the middle. Germline V gene data show CDR1 as SGHAT and CDR2 as FQNNGV. For the CDR3, the DNA is TGTGCCAGCAGCTCCCAACCGGTCCTCGGTAACACCGGGGAGCTGTTTTTT. Translating it yields CASSSQPVLGNTGELFF.

The chain carries TRBV28 and TRBJ2-7; a possible D gene is TRBD1 (6 bases). Trimming pared 6 bases from V and 2 bases from J, leaving 14 bases between. This CDR3 has 14 residues. Germline V lookup: CDR1 MDHEN, CDR2 SYDVKM. The CDR3 DNA reads as TGTGCCAGCAGCTCGCCAGGGGATACCTACGAGCAGTACTTC. It encodes CASSSPGDTYEQYF.

The chain recombines TRBV2 with TRBJ2-7, with D perhaps TRBD1 (5 bases). V was pared by 5 bases and J by 4 bases, with 15 bases between. This CDR3 comprises 14 residues. In germline, CDR1 is SNHLY, CDR2 FYNNEI. DNA for the CDR3: TGTGCCAGCAGTAAAAACAAACAGGAATACGAGCAGTACTTC. This encodes CASSKNKQEYEQYF.

The chain links TRBV5-1 to TRBJ1-5; 12 bases agree with TRBD1. CDR3 length: 15 amino acids. V shed 2 bases, J shed 6 bases, and the junction held 3 bases outside the gene matches. CDR1 and CDR2 from the germline V gene are SGHRS and YFSETQ. CDR3 sequence: CASSFGTGGFQPQHF. In DNA, the CDR3 is TGCGCCAGCAGCTTCGGGACAGGGGGCTTTCAGCCCCAGCATTTT.